This T cell receptor beta chain was profiled in a study of T cell responses to AZD1222 COVID-19 vaccine. Generated by immunoSEQ multiplex PCR, the TCRdb table keeps only in-frame clones and is missing some. This sample has about 90,000 clones, with more than 75% found just once. About this clone itself: Its antigen remains unknown.

General study results and limits: Donor demographics were predominantly white British with a female majority; clonal diversity may be underestimated. Repertoires were obtained only post-peak T cell response. The study found Spike-specific TCR breadth and depth rose after two AZD1222 doses.

This sample comprised peripheral blood, obtained on day 0 of MenACWY control vaccination. The sequence came from an adult in good health.

CDR3 sequence: CASSKDRGLAGELFF. In DNA form, the CDR3 reads TGTGCCAGCAGCAAGGACAGGGGGCTGGCCGGGGAGCTGTTTTTT. The chain couples TRBV11-2 to TRBJ2-2; TRBD1 matches 11 bases. Trimming removed 5 bases from V and 6 bases from J; junction bases left unmatched: 5. Germline V gene sequence: CDR1 SGHAT, CDR2 FQNNGV. The CDR3 length is 15 residues.